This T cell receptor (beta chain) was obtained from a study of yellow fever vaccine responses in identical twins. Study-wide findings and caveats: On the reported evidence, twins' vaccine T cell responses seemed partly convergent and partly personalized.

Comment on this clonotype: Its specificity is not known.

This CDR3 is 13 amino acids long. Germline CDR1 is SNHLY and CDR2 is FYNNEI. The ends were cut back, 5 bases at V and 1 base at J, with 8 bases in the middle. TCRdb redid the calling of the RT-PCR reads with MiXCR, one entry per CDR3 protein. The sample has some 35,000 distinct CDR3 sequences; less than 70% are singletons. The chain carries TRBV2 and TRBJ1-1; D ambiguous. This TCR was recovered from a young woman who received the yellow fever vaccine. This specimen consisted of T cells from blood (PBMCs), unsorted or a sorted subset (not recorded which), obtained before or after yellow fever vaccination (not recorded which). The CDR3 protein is CASSRGKNTEAFF. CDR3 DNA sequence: TGTGCCAGCAGTCGGGGAAAGAACACTGAAGCTTTCTTT.